This T cell receptor beta chain was observed in a study of spatial heterogeneity in lung cancer. TCRdb passed the 5' RACE reads through MiXCR, listing each CDR3 protein once. The data hold approximately 41,000 distinct CDR3 sequences, with about 10% observed a single time. Study-level findings and limits: The appearance of ubiquitous expanded tumor TCRs in blood was greater at resection than follow-up.

CDR3 length equals 13 residues. Germline V CDR1 and CDR2: MDHEN, SYDVKM. Time point denoted: blood at routine non-recurrence follow-up after resection. With respect to this clonotype: What it binds is not known. Compared with germline, one end of the junction differs, possibly owing to a read error.

This sequence was found in a female donor with early-stage non-small cell lung cancer. The sample consisted of PBMCs, taken at follow-up. The chain is built from TRBV28 and TRBJ2-7; TRBD1 aligns across 7 bases. CDR3 region: CASCLGRDSASIF. As DNA, the CDR3 is TGTGCCAGCTGCTTGGGTAGGGACAGCGCTTCTATCTTC.